This entry lists 27 T cell receptor beta chains sequenced from one sample in a study of blood T cell repertoires in COVID-19. Sequencing used immunoSEQ multiplex PCR; TCRdb keeps in-frame clones, though not all of them. The sample holds approximately 220,000 clones, about 84% seen once. The sequenced sample was peripheral blood. Receptors originate from an elderly woman with acute or convalescent COVID-19.

This clone has a handful of counts. The V call is TRBV2, the J call TRBJ2-5; 11 bases agree with TRBD1. V was clipped by 4 bases and J by 4 bases; unmatched bases: 5. The CDR3 has 15 residues. Looked up from germline, CDR1 is SNHLY and CDR2 is FYNNEI. The CDR3 sequence: CASSVDRGLGETQYF. The CDR3 nucleotides read TGTGCCAGCAGTGTGGACAGGGGGCTCGGAGAGACCCAGTACTTC.

The chain employs TRBV7-3 and TRBJ2-1; maybe TRBD2 (5 bases). The CDR3 loop spans 16 amino acids. Trimming shortened V by 1 base and J by 5 bases, and 15 bases separated the two germline ends. Per germline, CDR1 SGHTA and CDR2 FQGTGA. In nucleotides, the CDR3 is TGTGCCAGCAGCTTAAGCGTTAGCGTTGCCCACAATGAGCAGTTCTTC. It is translated as CASSLSVSVAHNEQFF. Full variable domain (remainder filled in from reference TRBV7-3 and TRBJ2-1): GAGVSQTPSNKVTEKGKYVELRCDPISGHTALYWYRQSLGQGPEFLIYFQGTGAADDSGLPNDRFFAVRPEGSVSTLKIQRTERGDSAVYLCASSLSVSVAHNEQFFGPGTRLTVL.

This clone was observed once. This sequence joins TRBV19 and TRBJ2-5; possible D gene TRBD1, 8 bases. This CDR3 comprises 13 residues. Trimming removed 9 bases at V and 5 bases at J, with 16 bases between. CDR1 is LNHDA and CDR2 is SQIVND in the germline V gene (reference sequence). DNA of the CDR3: TGTGCCAGCTCGACAGGGGAGGGGGAGACCCAGTACTTC. This codes for CASSTGEGETQYF.

This clone was seen only a few times. The chain has TRBV7-9 and TRBJ1-2; 8 bases match TRBD1. In germline, CDR1 is SEHNR, CDR2 FQNEAQ (reference sequence). V gave up 1 base and J gave up 5 bases; unmatched junction bases: 0. The CDR3 has 13 amino acids. CDR3 loop: CASSLGTGYGYTF. The DNA for the CDR3 is TGTGCCAGCAGCTTAGGGACAGGGTATGGCTACACCTTC.

This clone has only a few counts. The chain carries TRBV5-1 and TRBJ2-7; 8 bases fit TRBD1. Germline CDR1 is SGHRS and CDR2 is YFSETQ. CDR3 length: 13 amino acids. The V gene end was trimmed by 3 bases and the J gene end by 5 bases; junction bases not matched to a gene: 4. CDR3 amino acids: CASSWTGSNEQYF. CDR3 DNA sequence: TGCGCCAGCAGCTGGACAGGGTCGAACGAGCAGTACTTC.

The chain links TRBV9 to TRBJ1-1; D is possibly TRBD1 (5 bases). V lost 4 bases and J lost 1, with 14 bases in between. The CDR3 covers 15 residues. Looked up from germline, CDR1 is SGDLS and CDR2 is YYNGEE. The CDR3 coding sequence is TGTGCCAGCAGCCGACTGGGAACAGGGAACACTGAAGCTTTCTTT. Translating it yields CASSRLGTGNTEAFF. Looking up the rest from reference TRBV9 and TRBJ1-1 gives the full variable domain: DSGVTQTPKHLITATGQRVTLRCSPRSGDLSVYWYQQSLDQGLQFLIQYYNGEERAKGNILERFSAQQFPDLHSELNLSSLELGDSALYFCASSRLGTGNTEAFFGQGTRLTVV.

This chain joins TRBV9 and TRBJ1-5, with TRBD1 matching over 8 bases. The V gene's germline CDR1 is SGDLS and CDR2 YYNGEE. The CDR3 runs to 15 residues. V dropped 2 bases and J dropped 3; count of bases not matched to a gene: 4. The CDR3 DNA sequence: TGTGCCAGCAGCGTCGGACAGGGCGCCAATCAGCCCCAGCATTTT. It encodes CASSVGQGANQPQHF.

This clone showed up just once. The chain couples TRBV4-2 to TRBJ1-1; perhaps TRBD1 as D (6 bases). Between the trimmed V and J ends, which lost 0 bases and 5 bases, there was a span of 16 bases. The CDR3 is 16 amino acids. CDR1 LGHNA and CDR2 YNFKEQ come from the germline V gene. CDR3 nucleotide sequence: TGTGCCAGCAGCCAAGATCCTCAGGGGCGCGATACTGAAGCTTTCTTT. It translates to CASSQDPQGRDTEAFF.

This rearrangement joins TRBV3-1 (or the pseudogene TRBV3-2) to TRBJ2-2; the match to TRBD1 covers 9 bases. Germline V CDR1 and CDR2: LGHDT, YNNKEL (reference sequence). The CDR3 runs to 16 residues. Germline trimming cut 1 base from V and 5 bases from J; bases unmatched to any gene: 5. The CDR3 DNA is TGTGCCAGCAGCCAAGGACAGGGGGGGCGTACCGGGGAGCTGTTTTTT. It specifies CASSQGQGGRTGELFF.

V usage is TRBV9 and J usage is TRBJ2-7; D may be TRBD1 (6 bases). CDR3 length: 15 residues. The V end lost 0 bases, the J end lost 4 bases, and 14 bases lay between the germline ends. Germline loops: CDR1 SGDLS, CDR2 YYNGEE. CDR3 amino acids: CASSVGTDRGYEQYF. The CDR3, as DNA: TGTGCCAGCAGCGTAGGGACAGATAGGGGTTACGAGCAGTACTTC.

The chain recombines TRBV3-1 (or the pseudogene TRBV3-2) with TRBJ2-7; D not certain. V dropped 2 bases and J dropped 4 bases, with 18 bases sitting between them. This CDR3 comprises 16 residues. The V gene's germline CDR1 is LGHDT and CDR2 YNNKEL (reference sequence). The CDR3 bases are TGTGCCAGCAGCCAATCCCCTGTTACTACCTGGTACGAGCAGTACTTC. Translated, it gives CASSQSPVTTWYEQYF.

The genes are TRBV6-5 and TRBJ1-1, with D tentatively TRBD1 (5 bases). V gave up 7 bases and J gave up 0 bases, with 12 bases separating them. Germline loops: CDR1 MNHEY, CDR2 SVGAGI. The CDR3 is made up of 14 amino acids. The CDR3 DNA reads as TGTGCCAGCATGCTAGACAGAATGAACACTGAAGCTTTCTTT. It is translated as CASMLDRMNTEAFF.

The J gene is TRBJ1-1, the V gene TRBV3-1 (or the pseudogene TRBV3-2); the D is unclear. The CDR3 has 15 amino acids. V was clipped by 2 bases and J by 1 base, with 11 bases between them. The V gene's germline CDR1 is LGHDT and CDR2 YNNKEL (reference sequence). CDR3 DNA: TGTGCCAGCAGCCAACGCGCGCGGGGGAACACTGAAGCTTTCTTT. It is translated as CASSQRARGNTEAFF.

J is TRBJ1-2 and V is TRBV5-4; 7 bases agree with TRBD1. Germline-derived CDR1 and CDR2 are SGHNT and YYREEE (reference sequence). This CDR3 region has 17 residues. Losses at the gene ends were 4 bases for V and 4 bases for J; bases not matched to a gene: 16. In nucleotides, the CDR3 is TGTGCCAGCAGCCCCACAGGGGACACGACCTACACCTATGGCTACACCTTC. Its protein is CASSPTGDTTYTYGYTF.

This clone was detected only a few times. The chain carries TRBV18 and TRBJ2-2; D may be TRBD1 (5 bases). Germline V gene lookup returns CDR1 KGHSH and CDR2 LQKENI. Deletions cut 2 bases from V and 3 bases from J, with 7 bases between. CDR3 size: 14 residues. CDR3 coding DNA: TGTGCCAGCTCACCAGGCAGGGACACCGGGGAGCTGTTTTTT. This encodes CASSPGRDTGELFF.

V usage is TRBV5-6 and J usage is TRBJ2-3, with D possibly being TRBD2 (5 bases). The CDR3 length is 16 residues. Between the trimmed V and J ends, which lost 5 bases and 1 base, there was a span of 17 bases. Germline CDR1 SGHDT, CDR2 YYEEEE. In DNA form, the CDR3 reads TGTGCCAGCAGTTTGTTCAGCGGTTCAGGCACAGATACGCAGTATTTT. This encodes CASSLFSGSGTDTQYF.

The CDR3 loop is CASSPPNSYGYTF. The CDR3 nucleotides read TGTGCCAGCTCACCACCCAACAGCTATGGCTACACCTTC. The chain links TRBV18 to TRBJ1-2; D remains unclear. The CDR3 runs to 13 residues. Germline lookup yields CDR1 KGHSH and CDR2 LQKENI. V lost 0 bases and J 4 bases, leaving 6 bases between the germline ends.

The chain employs TRBV3-1 (or the pseudogene TRBV3-2) and TRBJ1-4; D not resolved. Trimming shortened V by 1 base and J by 10 bases, and 7 bases separated the two germline ends. This CDR3 is 12 amino acids long. Germline loops: CDR1 LGHDT, CDR2 YNNKEL (reference sequence). This CDR3 is CASSQGDRKLFF. The CDR3 nucleotides are TGTGCCAGCAGCCAAGGAGATCGAAAACTGTTTTTT.

The rearrangement joins TRBV10-1 to TRBJ1-1, with 7 bases fitting TRBD1. This CDR3 is 13 amino acids long. Trimming took 2 bases from V and 7 from J; bases not matched to a gene: 4. Germline V CDR1 and CDR2: WNHNN, SYGVQD (reference sequence). In nucleotides, the CDR3 is TGCGCCAGCAGTGAGAGCCAGGGGGATGAAGCTTTCTTT. This codes for CASSESQGDEAFF.

The sample holds a few counts of this clone. In DNA, the CDR3 is TGTGCCAGCAGCCCAGTGGCGGGACAGGGGACGCAGGGTTCACCCCTCCACTTT. Translated: CASSPVAGQGTQGSPLHF. The rearrangement joins TRBV3-1 (or the pseudogene TRBV3-2) to TRBJ1-6; TRBD1 matches 10 bases. Looked up from germline, CDR1 is LGHDT and CDR2 is YNNKEL (reference sequence). V was pared by 4 bases and J by 9 bases, with 15 bases of the junction left unmatched. The CDR3 sequence is 18 residues long.

The chain employs TRBV7-2 and TRBJ1-6; 7 nucleotides line up with TRBD1. Germline V gene data show CDR1 as SGHTA and CDR2 as FQGNSA. Losses at the gene ends were 4 bases for V and 7 bases for J; bases not matched to a gene: 7. The length of the CDR3 is 15 residues. DNA for the CDR3: TGTGCCAGCAGCTACACGACAGGGAGCAATTCACCCCTCCACTTT. The encoded protein is CASSYTTGSNSPLHF.

The chain recombines TRBV19 with TRBJ1-3; D gene uncertain. Trimming took off 4 bases at V and 0 bases at J, with 10 bases between the two ends. This CDR3 spans 15 amino acids. Germline V gene sequence: CDR1 LNHDA, CDR2 SQIVND (reference sequence). CDR3 in amino acids: CASSRGPDSGNTIYF. The CDR3 DNA follows: TGTGCCAGTAGTAGAGGGCCTGACTCTGGAAACACCATATATTTT.

CDR3 protein: CASSLNSLSGLPYEQYF. In DNA, the CDR3 is TGTGCCAGCAGCTTAAATTCCCTTTCGGGACTCCCCTACGAGCAGTACTTC. The V call is TRBV5-4, the J call TRBJ2-7; weak D call: TRBD2 (6 bases). V lost 2 bases, J lost 2 bases, and 20 bases lay in between. The germline V gene encodes CDR1 SGHNT and CDR2 YYREEE (reference sequence). This CDR3 contains 17 residues.

The genes are TRBV5-1 and TRBJ2-5; D possibly corresponds to TRBD1 (5 bases). Germline V gene sequence: CDR1 SGHRS, CDR2 YFSETQ. This CDR3 contains 12 residues. V was pared by 6 bases and J by 4 bases, with 10 bases between. The CDR3 DNA sequence: TGCGCCAGCAAACCCCAGGGAGAGACCCAGTACTTC. Translation: CASKPQGETQYF.

The chain joins TRBV9 to TRBJ2-3, with TRBD2 identical over 12 bases. The CDR3 is 16 amino acids. J lost 6 bases, V lost 2 bases, and 7 bases had no gene match. Germline V CDR1 and CDR2: SGDLS, YYNGEE. The DNA of the CDR3 is TGTGCCAGCAGCGTCACTAGCGGGGGGACCCCGGATACGCAGTATTTT. Its protein is CASSVTSGGTPDTQYF.

This clone showed up just once. The chain employs TRBV7-8 and TRBJ2-3, with TRBD2 identical over 15 bases. J gave up 10 bases and V 5 bases, and 13 bases lay outside the gene matches. The CDR3 covers 17 residues. Germline CDR1 SGHVS, CDR2 FQNEAQ. The DNA for the CDR3 is TGTGCCAGCAGCCCCCGGACTAGCGGGAGGGCCCAGTCCCCGCAGTATTTT. It encodes CASSPRTSGRAQSPQYF.

The chain joins TRBV28 to TRBJ2-1, with D unclear. The CDR3 consists of 15 residues. Trimming left V 3 bases short and J 4 bases short, with 13 bases between. CDR1 is MDHEN and CDR2 is SYDVKM in the germline V gene. The CDR3 DNA reads as TGTGCCAGCAGTTTGGTAGGTACAGAGTACAATGAGCAGTTCTTC. Translated, it gives CASSLVGTEYNEQFF.